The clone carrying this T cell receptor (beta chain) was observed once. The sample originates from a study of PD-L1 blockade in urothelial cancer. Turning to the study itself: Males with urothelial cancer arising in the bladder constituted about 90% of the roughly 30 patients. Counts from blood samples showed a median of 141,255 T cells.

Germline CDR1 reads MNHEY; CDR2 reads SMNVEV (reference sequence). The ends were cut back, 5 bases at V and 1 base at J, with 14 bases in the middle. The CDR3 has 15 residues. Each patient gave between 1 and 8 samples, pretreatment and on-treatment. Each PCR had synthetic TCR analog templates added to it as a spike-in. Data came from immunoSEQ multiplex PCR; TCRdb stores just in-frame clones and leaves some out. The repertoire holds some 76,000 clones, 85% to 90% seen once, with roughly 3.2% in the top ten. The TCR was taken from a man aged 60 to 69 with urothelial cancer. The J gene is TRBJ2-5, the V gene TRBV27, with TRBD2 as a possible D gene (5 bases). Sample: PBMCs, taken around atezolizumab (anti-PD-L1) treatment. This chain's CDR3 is CASSPNRLLQETQYF. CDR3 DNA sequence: TGTGCCAGCAGTCCGAATCGACTACTCCAAGAGACCCAGTACTTC.